The 2 T cell receptor beta chains below were found in one sample sequenced in a study of cytomegalovirus exposure and HLA in healthy donors. Repertoires were generated with immunoSEQ multiplex PCR, while TCRdb's copy carries only in-frame clones and drops some. Among 130,000 to 150,000 clones listed, around 90% were seen once. Sequenced input: PBMCs. The receptors come from a woman aged 30 to 39 in good health and CMV-seropositive.

The chain uses TRBV6-6 and TRBJ1-2; weak D call: TRBD1 (5 bases). The CDR3 has 14 amino acids. V was trimmed by 8 bases and J by 6 bases, leaving 19 bases between them. Germline V gene sequence: CDR1 MNHNY, CDR2 SVGAGI (reference sequence). In DNA form, the CDR3 reads TGTGCCAGCGCAATCTCCCGGGGGACCCATGGCTACACCTTC. It translates to CASAISRGTHGYTF.

A remark on this clone: The sample has other DNA sequences that encode this CDR3 too. V usage is TRBV27 and J usage is TRBJ1-2; D is possibly TRBD1 (5 bases). V dropped 2 bases and J dropped 5 bases, with 9 bases sitting between them. Germline values: CDR1 MNHEY, CDR2 SMNVEV (reference sequence). This CDR3 spans 13 amino acids. The DNA for the CDR3 is TGTGCCAGCAGTTTAAGGGGAGGATATGGCTACACCTTC. This translates into CASSLRGGYGYTF.